Below, 25 T cell receptor beta chains from the same sample are listed, as sequenced in a study of OX40 agonist ivuxolimab in advanced cancers. This table comes from immunoSEQ multiplex PCR, and its TCRdb copy is limited to in-frame clones, with some not included. Here the sample spans 20,000 to 30,000 clones, 60% to 80% being singletons. Specimen: CD4+ or CD8+ T cells sorted from blood, collected in a trial of the OX40 agonist ivuxolimab. Receptors originate from an adult with an advanced solid tumor such as melanoma, head and neck, liver or kidney cancer.

The chain recombines TRBV23-1 with TRBJ2-2, with 7 positions matching TRBD1. TRBV23-1 is an ORF for which the function is uncertain. The ends lost 7 bases at V and 0 bases at J; junction bases unmatched: 11. There are 17 residues in the CDR3. The CDR3 is CASMIATTGTNTGELFF. DNA of the CDR3: TGCGCCAGCATGATTGCGACGACAGGGACGAACACCGGGGAGCTGTTTTTT.

The rearrangement uses TRBV6-5 and TRBJ2-1, with D possibly matching TRBD1 (6 bases). This CDR3 comprises 15 residues. V lost 5 bases and J lost 0, with 11 bases in between. Germline V gives CDR1 MNHEY, CDR2 SVGAGI. The CDR3 spells CASSTGFSSYNEQFF. CDR3 nucleotide sequence: TGTGCCAGCAGTACAGGGTTCAGCTCCTACAATGAGCAGTTCTTC.

The gene calls are TRBV7-8 and TRBJ2-5, with a tentative D call TRBD1 (6 bases). The CDR3 has 16 amino acids. Germline loops: CDR1 SGHVS, CDR2 FQNEAQ. Between the trimmed V and J ends, which lost 1 base and 0 bases, there was a span of 12 bases. The CDR3 sequence: CASSLGGGGHQETQYF. The CDR3 DNA follows: TGTGCCAGCAGCTTAGGAGGGGGTGGGCACCAAGAGACCCAGTACTTC.

The CDR3 nucleotides are TGTGCCAGTAGTATCCCCCCAGGGGGCGATCCGTTTTTT. Its protein product is CASSIPPGGDPFF. The rearrangement links TRBV19 to TRBJ1-4; TRBD1 matches 8 bases. This CDR3 region has 13 residues. Germline CDR1 is LNHDA and CDR2 is SQIVND (reference sequence). V was pared by 3 bases and J by 16 bases, with 10 bases of the junction left unmatched.

This clone was found once. The rearrangement uses TRBV9 and TRBJ2-7, with 7 bases lining up with TRBD2. This CDR3 region has 16 residues. V gave up 0 bases and J gave up 2 bases; unmatched junction bases: 8. Germline assignment: CDR1 SGDLS and CDR2 YYNGEE. This CDR3 reads CASSVDRAGTPYEQYF. CDR3 coding DNA: TGTGCCAGCAGCGTAGATAGAGCGGGAACCCCCTACGAGCAGTACTTC.

The chain couples TRBV10-3 to TRBJ1-1; D unclear. The CDR3 covers 16 residues. Germline V gene data show CDR1 as ENHRY and CDR2 as SYGVKD. V was trimmed by 0 bases and J by 3 bases, leaving 14 bases between them. The DNA of the CDR3 is TGTGCCATCAGTGAGTCCCTACCACGGGCGGACACTGAAGCTTTCTTT. Its translation: CAISESLPRADTEAFF.

J is TRBJ1-3 and V is TRBV9; no clear D. Germline V gene sequence: CDR1 SGDLS, CDR2 YYNGEE. The CDR3 extends over 13 amino acids. V lost 6 bases, J lost 0 bases, and 7 bases lay in between. The CDR3 DNA is TGTGCCAGCACCGGGAACTCTGGAAACACCATATATTTT. Translated, it gives CASTGNSGNTIYF.

This clone counts as medium-sized. As DNA, the CDR3 is TGCGCCAGCAGCCCACTTAGCGGGGGTACAAATGAGCAGTTCTTC. It is translated as CASSPLSGGTNEQFF. V is TRBV4-1 and J is TRBJ2-1, with 9 bases aligning to TRBD2. Per the germline V gene, CDR1 is MGHRA and CDR2 is YSYEKL. This CDR3 contains 15 residues. Trimming took 4 bases from V and 7 from J; bases not matched to a gene: 8.

The chain employs TRBV10-2 and TRBJ2-5; TRBD2 might be the D (5 bases). Germline V CDR1 and CDR2: WSHSY, SAAADI. The CDR3 covers 13 residues. V lost 9 bases and J lost 3, with 14 bases in between. CDR3 protein: CASNPIGEETQYF. The DNA for the CDR3 is TGCGCCAGTAATCCAATCGGGGAAGAGACCCAGTACTTC.

V and J are TRBV6-5 and TRBJ2-1; the D is unclear. The CDR3 is 14 residues long. The germline V gene has CDR1 MNHEY and CDR2 SVGAGI. With 2 bases removed from V and 5 bases from J, the gap between germline ends came to 10 bases. The CDR3, as DNA: TGTGCCAGCAGTTACATGGCGGTAGACAATGAGCAGTTCTTC. Amino acids: CASSYMAVDNEQFF.

The rearrangement joins TRBV5-6 to TRBJ1-4, with a weak D call TRBD1 (5 bases). V shed 2 bases and J shed 2 bases, with 7 bases lying between them. The CDR3 is 14 residues long. Germline CDR1 reads SGHDT; CDR2 reads YYEEEE. CDR3: CASSFGTTNEKLFF. The DNA for the CDR3 is TGTGCCAGCAGCTTCGGGACTACTAATGAAAAACTGTTTTTT.

The chain joins TRBV4-3 to TRBJ2-1; the match to TRBD1 covers 11 bases. CDR1 and CDR2 (germline): LGHNA, YSLEER. The CDR3 is 18 residues long. With V trimmed by 2 bases and J by 3 bases, 9 bases remained unmatched. In DNA form, the CDR3 reads TGCGCCAGCAGCCAACCTCCCCATGGGACAGGGGGCTACAATGAGCAGTTCTTC. Translated: CASSQPPHGTGGYNEQFF.

As for this clone: The junction and the germline gene differ at one end; a read error may be behind it. This chain links TRBV7-9 with TRBJ2-5, with 7 bases matching TRBD1. From germline, CDR1 is SEHNR and CDR2 FQNEAQ (reference sequence). The CDR3 has 12 residues. The DNA of the CDR3 is TGTGCCAGCAGCTTAGATAGACAGGGAAGCGACTTC. Translated: CASSLDRQGSDF.

This chain links TRBV9 with TRBJ2-2; possibly TRBD1 or TRBD2 for D (5 bases each). CDR1 and CDR2 (germline): SGDLS, YYNGEE. The CDR3 spans 13 residues. With 0 bases removed from V and 6 bases from J, the gap between germline ends came to 6 bases. CDR3 bases: TGTGCCAGCAGCGTAGCGGGGCCCGGGGAGCTGTTTTTT. Its protein product is CASSVAGPGELFF.

This chain uses TRBV15 with TRBJ2-1; D may match TRBD1 or TRBD2 (5 bases each). V lost 0 bases to trimming and J lost 1 base, with 13 bases between them. The CDR3 is 17 amino acids. Germline lookup yields CDR1 LNHNV and CDR2 YYDKDF (reference sequence). Here the CDR3 reads CATSRDLVGPSYNEQFF. CDR3 coding DNA: TGTGCCACCAGCAGAGATTTGGTGGGACCTTCCTACAATGAGCAGTTCTTC.

Details on this clone: A far larger clone is only one base removed, so a read error is likely. This same CDR3 is encoded by further DNA sequences in the sample. The CDR3 nucleotides are TGTGCCAGCAGTGAAGGGGCCAGTCAGGATAATCAGCCCCAGCATTTT. Translating it yields CASSEGASQDNQPQHF. The genes are TRBV6-1 and TRBJ1-5; D is unresolved. The V end lost 1 base, the J end lost 4 bases, and 14 bases lay between the germline ends. The CDR3 is 16 residues long. Germline loops: CDR1 MNHNS, CDR2 SASEGT.

The chain is built from TRBV7-9 and TRBJ2-3; D remains unclear. Germline loops: CDR1 SEHNR, CDR2 FQNEAQ (reference sequence). Trimming took off 8 bases at V and 2 bases at J, with 5 bases between the two ends. The length of the CDR3 is 11 residues. The DNA for the CDR3 is TGTGCCAGCTCCCCCACAGATACGCAGTATTTT. This encodes CASSPTDTQYF.

This clone was counted once. The chain couples TRBV15 to TRBJ1-4; possible D gene TRBD1, 6 bases. V shed 5 bases and J shed 7 bases, with 14 bases lying between them. The CDR3 is 14 residues long. CDR1 LNHNV and CDR2 YYDKDF come from the germline V gene (reference sequence). In DNA form, the CDR3 reads TGTGCCACCAGCCGGGCGGGGGGCGGTGAAAAACTGTTTTTT. Amino acids: CATSRAGGGEKLFF.

This clone was observed a few times. This chain uses TRBV9 with TRBJ1-1; D is possibly TRBD1 (5 bases). CDR3 length: 14 amino acids. With 0 bases removed from V and 6 bases from J, the gap between germline ends came to 12 bases. CDR1 is SGDLS, CDR2 YYNGEE, per germline. DNA of the CDR3: TGTGCCAGCAGCGTAGGGGGTGGGGCGGCTGAAGCTTTCTTT. Translation: CASSVGGGAAEAFF.

CDR3 sequence reads: CASWGRPSYEQYF. DNA for the CDR3: TGTGCCAGTTGGGGACGGCCCTCCTACGAGCAGTACTTC. The chain combines TRBV27 with TRBJ2-7; TRBD1 or TRBD2 may be the D gene (5 bases each). Germline values: CDR1 MNHEY, CDR2 SMNVEV (reference sequence). V lost 9 bases and J 0 bases, leaving 12 bases between the germline ends. CDR3 length: 13 amino acids.

For the CDR3, the DNA is TGCGCCAGCAGCCAAGAGCAGAACTACGAGCAGTACTTC. The encoded protein is CASSQEQNYEQYF. This chain joins TRBV4-3 and TRBJ2-7; D call uncertain. V lost 0 bases, J lost 3 bases, and 6 bases lay in between. The CDR3 spans 13 residues. Germline CDR1 is LGHNA and CDR2 is YSLEER.

The chain employs TRBV2 and TRBJ2-7, with D possibly being TRBD1 (5 bases). Trimming pared 10 bases from V and 2 bases from J, leaving 18 bases between. CDR1 is SNHLY, CDR2 FYNNEI, per germline. CDR3 length equals 14 residues. CDR3 nucleotides: TGTGCCATCCTGACAGTCGACGCCCCCTACGAGCAGTACTTC. Its protein product is CAILTVDAPYEQYF.

This clone was seen a single time. The rearrangement joins TRBV27 to TRBJ2-4; 7 positions match TRBD2. With 8 bases clipped from V and 1 base from J, the junction kept 2 bases outside the gene matches. The germline CDR1 and CDR2 sequences are MNHEY and SMNVEV (reference sequence). This CDR3 comprises 13 residues. CDR3 amino acids: CASGRVAKNIQYF. Here the CDR3 DNA reads TGTGCCAGCGGGAGGGTGGCCAAAAACATTCAGTACTTC.

The chain uses TRBV5-1 and TRBJ2-7; D unresolved. The V end lost 2 bases, the J end lost 3 bases, and 9 bases lay between the germline ends. This CDR3 region has 13 residues. Per germline, CDR1 SGHRS and CDR2 YFSETQ. CDR3 residues: CASSLGPLYEQYF. DNA for the CDR3: TGCGCCAGCAGCTTAGGGCCTCTCTACGAGCAGTACTTC.

The CDR3: CASSELGILYEQYF. The DNA of the CDR3 is TGTGCCAGCAGTGAATTAGGAATCCTATACGAGCAGTACTTC. The rearrangement joins TRBV25-1 to TRBJ2-7, with no clear D. The CDR3 covers 14 residues. V lost 1 base, J lost 4 bases, and 11 bases lay in between. Germline CDR1 and CDR2: MGHDK and SYGVNS.